This record concerns one TCR beta chain sequence. Its antigen is as yet unknown. Time point noted: blood 4 weeks post-SBRT, at nephrectomy. The treatment was: 15 Gy SBRT to primary tumor, nephrectomy 4 weeks later. This sample is part of a study of radiation and T cells in renal cell carcinoma. TCRdb's copy holds only in-frame clones and misses some; the assay was immunoSEQ multiplex PCR. The table lists over 120,000 clones, roughly 90% of them singletons. Study-wide points: Without pretreatment biopsies, baseline tumor clonotype presence was undetermined.

Deletions cut 4 bases from V and 7 bases from J, with 23 bases between. The CDR3 covers 15 residues. Per the germline V gene, CDR1 is SQVTM and CDR2 is ANQGSEA. This sample comprised blood, obtained from a patient whose treatment included radiotherapy and nephrectomy. The chain uses TRBV29-1 and TRBJ2-7; TRBD2 might be the D (7 bases). This TCR came from a woman in her forties or fifties with renal cell carcinoma. The CDR3 nucleotides are TGCAGCGTTGTATTGGCGGGGGCGTTCTTAGGGGAGCAGTACTTC. Protein product: CSVVLAGAFLGEQYF.